This TCR beta chain derives from a study of monozygotic twins with inflammatory bowel disease. Study-level findings and limits: Repertoire similarity matched across concordant and discordant twins, perhaps owing to limited power.

With the 5' RACE reads reprocessed, TCRdb shows one record per CDR3 protein and no DNA. The sample table includes about 300,000 distinct CDR3 sequences. With respect to this clonotype: The antigen remains undetermined.

Looked up from germline, CDR1 is MNHNS and CDR2 is SASEGT. This CDR3 has 15 residues. The sequenced sample was blood. The receptor was isolated from a human donor with ulcerative colitis or Crohn's disease, or a healthy co-twin of an affected twin (not recorded which). The J gene is TRBJ2-7, the V gene TRBV6-1; the TRBD2 assignment by TCRdb is unverifiable without DNA. The CDR3 spells CASRASGRSSYEQYF.